This is a list of T cell receptor beta chains from one sample in a study of CD8+ T cells in alopecia areata. Clones were sequenced by immunoSEQ multiplex PCR, and TCRdb holds only the in-frame ones, with some missing. The sample lists about 70,000 clones; over 25% were seen once. The sample was CD8+ T cells sorted from blood, taken at week 4, from a patient treated with tofacitinib. These receptors all come from a human donor with alopecia areata. CDR3s include the opening cysteine and the closing phenylalanine or tryptophan. D genes are given only for firm matches. Where a row states a size, it is once, few, many or the class of an expanded clone; other rows omit it.

D gene: .; V gene: TRBV30; clone size: .; J gene: TRBJ2-1; CDR3 protein: CAWTKNPSDSFLDEQFF; CDR3 DNA: TGTGCCTGGACTAAAAACCCATCAGACTCCTTTTTGGATGAGCAGTTCTTC
D gene: TRBD2; V gene: TRBV29-1; clone size: .; J gene: TRBJ2-7; CDR3 protein: CSVEGYSGRANEQYF; CDR3 DNA: TGCAGCGTTGAAGGATATAGCGGGAGGGCCAACGAGCAGTACTTC
D gene: TRBD2; V gene: TRBV19; clone size: few; J gene: TRBJ2-6; CDR3 protein: CANRLAGGRANVLTF; CDR3 DNA: TGTGCCAATCGACTAGCGGGAGGGAGGGCCAACGTCCTGACTTTC
D gene: TRBD2; V gene: TRBV4-1; clone size: once; J gene: TRBJ2-5; CDR3 protein: CASSRRLAGAETQYF; CDR3 DNA: TGCGCCAGCAGCCGACGACTAGCGGGAGCTGAGACCCAGTACTTC
D gene: .; V gene: TRBV9; clone size: .; J gene: TRBJ2-5; CDR3 protein: CASSRFDLQETQYF; CDR3 DNA: TGTGCCAGCAGCCGTTTTGATTTGCAAGAGACCCAGTACTTC
D gene: TRBD2; V gene: TRBV27; clone size: .; J gene: TRBJ2-1; CDR3 protein: CASSYRTSGNYNEQFF; CDR3 DNA: TGTGCCAGCAGTTACAGGACTAGCGGGAACTACAATGAGCAGTTCTTC
D gene: .; V gene: TRBV4-1; clone size: few; J gene: TRBJ1-2; CDR3 protein: CASSHHDGGGYTF; CDR3 DNA: TGCGCCAGCAGCCACCACGATGGTGGGGGCTACACCTTC
D gene: .; V gene: TRBV29-1; clone size: .; J gene: TRBJ1-2; CDR3 protein: CSVGVGYTF; CDR3 DNA: TGCAGCGTGGGCGTGGGCTACACCTTC
D gene: TRBD1; V gene: TRBV4-1; clone size: .; J gene: TRBJ2-5; CDR3 protein: CASSQEGWTGWETQYF; CDR3 DNA: TGCGCCAGCAGCCAAGAGGGTTGGACAGGGTGGGAGACCCAGTACTTC
D gene: .; V gene: TRBV25-1; clone size: few; J gene: TRBJ1-3; CDR3 protein: CASSEGNTIYF; CDR3 DNA: TGTGCCAGCAGTGAAGGAAACACCATATATTTT
D gene: .; V gene: TRBV19; clone size: .; J gene: TRBJ2-7; CDR3 protein: CASRVGESYEQYF; CDR3 DNA: TGTGCCAGTAGGGTCGGGGAAAGCTACGAGCAGTACTTC
D gene: TRBD1; V gene: TRBV29-1; clone size: few; J gene: TRBJ1-2; CDR3 protein: CSVRQGAGYGYTF; CDR3 DNA: TGCAGCGTCCGACAGGGGGCAGGGTATGGCTACACCTTC
D gene: .; V gene: TRBV19; clone size: few; J gene: TRBJ2-5; CDR3 protein: CASSMTVMETQYF; CDR3 DNA: TGTGCCAGTAGTATGACTGTTATGGAGACCCAGTACTTC
D gene: .; V gene: TRBV6-5; clone size: many; J gene: TRBJ2-1; CDR3 protein: CATRVRGTQFF; CDR3 DNA: TGTGCCACAAGGGTGAGGGGTACGCAGTTCTTC
D gene: .; V gene: TRBV20-1; clone size: few; J gene: TRBJ1-1; CDR3 protein: CSADGGTEAFF; CDR3 DNA: TGCAGTGCTGATGGGGGCACTGAAGCTTTCTTT
D gene: .; V gene: TRBV5-1; clone size: .; J gene: TRBJ2-7; CDR3 protein: CASSLAWPAMDHYEQYF; CDR3 DNA: TGCGCCAGCAGCTTGGCCTGGCCAGCCATGGACCACTACGAGCAGTACTTC
D gene: .; V gene: TRBV9; clone size: .; J gene: TRBJ1-1; CDR3 protein: CASSGGRLRGNTEAFF; CDR3 DNA: TGTGCCAGCAGCGGAGGCAGGTTGAGGGGGAACACTGAAGCTTTCTTT
D gene: .; V gene: TRBV7-9; clone size: many; J gene: TRBJ1-1; CDR3 protein: CASSLGYGTEAFF; CDR3 DNA: TGTGCCAGCAGCTTAGGGTATGGGACTGAAGCTTTCTTT
D gene: .; V gene: TRBV27; clone size: once; J gene: TRBJ2-7; CDR3 protein: CASSPRGGKSYEQYF; CDR3 DNA: TGTGCCAGCAGTCCGAGGGGGGGGAAGTCCTACGAGCAGTACTTC
D gene: .; V gene: TRBV4-1; clone size: .; J gene: TRBJ2-2; CDR3 protein: CASQGSTGELFF; CDR3 DNA: TGCGCCAGCCAAGGGTCCACCGGGGAGCTGTTTTTT
D gene: TRBD1; V gene: TRBV29-1; clone size: .; J gene: TRBJ2-7; CDR3 protein: CSATGASEQYF; CDR3 DNA: TGCAGCGCGACAGGGGCGAGCGAGCAGTACTTC
D gene: .; V gene: TRBV11-3; clone size: few; J gene: TRBJ2-7; CDR3 protein: CASSHGTDYEQYF; CDR3 DNA: TGTGCCAGCAGCCACGGGACGGACTACGAGCAGTACTTC